Below, 8 T cell receptor beta chains from the same sample are listed, as sequenced in a study of blood T cell repertoires in COVID-19. Sequenced by immunoSEQ multiplex PCR; TCRdb stores in-frame clones only, minus some. The table has about 480,000 clones, about 88% seen once. Material: PBMCs or T cells enriched from blood (not recorded which). The receptors were sampled from a woman aged 60-75 years who had recovered from COVID-19.

The rearrangement links TRBV5-1 to TRBJ1-3, with D unresolved. The CDR3 consists of 14 residues. Looked up from germline, CDR1 is SGHRS and CDR2 is YFSETQ. Trimming removed 4 bases from V and 1 base from J, with 9 bases in between. The DNA of the CDR3 is TGCGCCAGCAGCCCTAACGGGTCTGGAAACACCATATATTTT. This sequence encodes CASSPNGSGNTIYF.

The CDR3 spells CASSLNRVEGETQYF. In nucleotides, the CDR3 is TGTGCCAGCAGCCTCAACAGGGTTGAGGGGGAGACCCAGTACTTC. The V call is TRBV11-2, the J call TRBJ2-5; the D gene is possibly TRBD1 (6 bases). Trimming cost V 5 bases and J 5 bases, with 18 bases left between them. Germline V CDR1 and CDR2: SGHAT, FQNNGV. The CDR3 is made up of 15 amino acids.

The chain has TRBV7-9 and TRBJ2-2; D possibly corresponds to TRBD1 (6 bases). The V gene lost 7 bases and the J gene lost 2 bases, with 14 bases spanning the gap. Germline V gene data show CDR1 as SEHNR and CDR2 as FQNEAQ (reference sequence). The CDR3 extends over 15 amino acids. CDR3 DNA: TGTGCCAGCACCCCCCCGGGACAAAACACCGGGGAGCTGTTTTTT. Its translation: CASTPPGQNTGELFF.

The chain recombines TRBV19 with TRBJ1-4, with TRBD1 identical over 12 bases. CDR3 length: 14 residues. V lost 7 bases to trimming and J lost 8 bases; unmatched junction nucleotides: 5. Germline V CDR1 and CDR2: LNHDA, SQIVND (reference sequence). Here the CDR3 DNA reads TGTGCCAGTAAATCGGGACAGGGGGCGGAAAAACTGTTTTTT. It codes for CASKSGQGAEKLFF.

The V call is TRBV5-1, the J call TRBJ2-5; D may be TRBD1 (5 bases). Germline lookup yields CDR1 SGHRS and CDR2 YFSETQ. The CDR3 totals 16 residues. Trimming shortened V by 4 bases and J by 2 bases, and 18 bases separated the two germline ends. The CDR3 DNA reads TGCGCCAGCAGCCCCAAGGGGCCTTATGGACAAGAGACCCAGTACTTC. As protein: CASSPKGPYGQETQYF.

The gene calls are TRBV27 and TRBJ1-4; no definite D call. Germline V gene lookup returns CDR1 MNHEY and CDR2 SMNVEV (reference sequence). The CDR3 length is 15 residues. V shed 3 bases and J shed 0 bases, with 8 bases lying between them. The CDR3 DNA is TGTGCCAGCAGTTTTCGCGGGGCAACTAATGAAAAACTGTTTTTT. Amino acid sequence: CASSFRGATNEKLFF.

The genes are TRBV5-1 and TRBJ2-7, with 10 bases that match TRBD2. V lost 0 bases and J lost 2; bases outside the gene matches: 5. The CDR3 runs 16 residues. Germline CDR1 is SGHRS and CDR2 is YFSETQ. The DNA for the CDR3 is TGCGCCAGCAGCTTGGCCCCACTAGCGGGAACCTACGAGCAGTACTTC. Translation gives CASSLAPLAGTYEQYF.

The gene calls are TRBV30 and TRBJ1-5; the D is unclear. V was cut by 0 bases and J by 7 bases, with 13 bases left in between. Germline CDR1 reads GTSNPN; CDR2 reads SVGIG (reference sequence). This CDR3 comprises 14 residues. The CDR3 DNA reads as TGTGCCTGGAGTGTTTCTACGGCGGAGCAGCCCCAGCATTTT. Translating it yields CAWSVSTAEQPQHF.